These 6 T cell receptor beta chains were sequenced from one sample in a study of blood T cell repertoires in COVID-19. The data were produced by immunoSEQ multiplex PCR, yet TCRdb's version contains in-frame clones alone and is incomplete. The sample consists of under 250,000 clones, 85% of them appearing once. The specimen was peripheral blood. These TCRs come from a man aged 45-65 years with COVID-19, enrolled during active disease.

This clone was counted between two and nine times. The chain couples TRBV3-1 (or the pseudogene TRBV3-2) to TRBJ1-1, with a possible D match to TRBD1 (5 bases). V was clipped by 4 bases and J by 0 bases, with 9 bases between them. This CDR3 has 14 residues. Germline values: CDR1 LGHDT, CDR2 YNNKEL (reference sequence). CDR3 amino acids: CASSRGTVNTEAFF. The CDR3 DNA reads as TGTGCCAGCAGCCGCGGGACGGTGAACACTGAAGCTTTCTTT.

The rearrangement links TRBV5-4 to TRBJ1-1, with 7 bases identical to TRBD1. Germline values: CDR1 SGHNT, CDR2 YYREEE (reference sequence). The J segment lost 1 base and the V segment lost 2 bases, leaving 2 bases of the junction unmatched. CDR3 size: 14 residues. This CDR3 reads CASSLGQENTEAFF. CDR3 DNA: TGTGCCAGCAGCTTAGGACAGGAGAACACTGAAGCTTTCTTT.

The gene calls are TRBV9 and TRBJ2-3; 8 bases are shared with TRBD1. Looked up from germline, CDR1 is SGDLS and CDR2 is YYNGEE. Germline trimming cut 4 bases from V and 2 bases from J; bases unmatched to any gene: 6. The CDR3 sequence is 15 residues long. CDR3 DNA sequence: TGTGCCAGCAGCTCGCGGACAGGGTTCACAGATACGCAGTATTTT. It translates to CASSSRTGFTDTQYF.

The J gene is TRBJ2-5, the V gene TRBV3-1 (or the pseudogene TRBV3-2); D may be TRBD1 (6 bases). This CDR3 contains 14 residues. Germline V gene sequence: CDR1 LGHDT, CDR2 YNNKEL (reference sequence). Trimming removed 6 bases from V and 5 bases from J, with 16 bases in between. CDR3 amino acids: CASSRQEFRETQYF. The CDR3 region has the DNA TGTGCCAGCAGTCGACAGGAGTTTAGGGAGACCCAGTACTTC.

The CDR3 region has the DNA TGTGCCAGCAGCTTAGCTTGGACAGAAATAAATGAAAAACTGTTTTTT. This sequence encodes CASSLAWTEINEKLFF. The chain couples TRBV7-9 to TRBJ1-4, with D possibly TRBD1 on 6 matching bases. V lost 0 bases and J lost 5, with 13 bases in between. CDR1 and CDR2 (germline): SEHNR, FQNEAQ (reference sequence). The length of the CDR3 is 16 residues. Variable domain in full (rest from reference TRBV7-9 and TRBJ1-4): DTGVSQNPRHKITKRGQNVTFRCDPISEHNRLYWYRQTLGQGPEFLTYFQNEAQLEKSRLLSDRFSAERPKGSFSTLEIQRTEQGDSAMYLCASSLAWTEINEKLFFGSGTQLSVL.

The CDR3 protein is CASSFLTGSNTGELFF. The CDR3 DNA reads TGTGCCAGCAGCTTCCTGACGGGTTCGAACACCGGGGAGCTGTTTTTT. The chain has TRBV11-1 and TRBJ2-2; unclear D gene. This CDR3 contains 16 residues. V lost 3 bases to trimming and J lost 0 bases, with 11 bases between them. Germline lookup yields CDR1 SGHAT and CDR2 FQDESV (reference sequence).